A single sample gave rise to the 28 T cell receptor beta chains below, sequenced in a study of T cell responses to AZD1222 COVID-19 vaccine. Sequencing was performed with immunoSEQ multiplex PCR; in TCRdb, only in-frame clones are kept and a portion is missing. The sample carries about 86,000 clones, roughly nine tenths recorded once. The source material was peripheral blood, sampled on day 0 of AZD1222 vaccination. These TCRs come from an adult in good health.

CDR3 in DNA: TGTGCCTGGAGCAGGACCGCAGGCAACACTGAAGCTTTCTTT. It codes for CAWSRTAGNTEAFF. This sequence joins TRBV30 and TRBJ1-1; D is unresolved. Trimming removed 3 bases from V and 2 bases from J, with 13 bases in between. CDR1 is GTSNPN, CDR2 SVGIG, per germline (reference sequence). The CDR3 contains 14 residues.

The chain joins TRBV5-6 to TRBJ2-3; D not certain. The CDR3 runs to 13 residues. Germline loops: CDR1 SGHDT, CDR2 YYEEEE. Trimming pared 1 base from V and 0 bases from J, leaving 3 bases between. The CDR3 DNA sequence: TGTGCCAGCAGCTTGCGAAGCACAGATACGCAGTATTTT. As protein: CASSLRSTDTQYF.

The chain employs TRBV4-1 and TRBJ2-3; no definite D call. V was cut by 4 bases and J by 1 base, with 12 bases left in between. The CDR3 has 15 residues. Germline assignment: CDR1 MGHRA and CDR2 YSYEKL. The CDR3 bases are TGCGCCAGCAGCCTTGGAAGTGGTGGCACAGATACGCAGTATTTT. It yields the protein CASSLGSGGTDTQYF.

About this clone: The junction and the germline gene differ at one end; a read error may be behind it. The V and J genes are TRBV5-1 and TRBJ2-3; weak D call: TRBD2 (6 bases). There are 14 residues in the CDR3. CDR1 and CDR2 from the germline V gene are SGHRS and YFSETQ. The CDR3 loop is CASSLEGLQVPLQF. The CDR3 DNA is TGCGCCAGCAGCTTGGAGGGACTTCAGGTGCCGCTTCAATTT.

This clone was observed once. This sequence joins TRBV7-8 and TRBJ2-1, with unresolved D. The CDR3 has 14 residues. Germline values: CDR1 SGHVS, CDR2 FQNEAQ. V lost 5 bases and J 8 bases, leaving 16 bases between the germline ends. CDR3 DNA: TGTGCCAGCAGCCAACAACAACCTCCCTATGAGCAGTTCTTC. Translation gives CASSQQQPPYEQFF.

The chain couples TRBV12-2 to TRBJ2-1; TRBD2, the table's D call, lacks a check against the DNA. TRBV12-2 is a pseudogene segment. CDR3 size: 18 residues. The CDR3 sequence: CASRQLAGMFWANNEQFF. In nucleotides, the CDR3 is TGTGCAAGTCGCCAACTAGCGGGTATGTTTTGGGCCAACAATGAGCAGTTCTTC.

CDR3 sequence reads: CASSLDRNTEAFF. The CDR3, as DNA: TGTGCCAGCAGCCTAGACCGAAACACTGAAGCTTTCTTT. This rearrangement joins TRBV7-7 to TRBJ1-1; D remains ambiguous. Germline CDR1 and CDR2: SSHAT and FNYEAQ (reference sequence). Trimming left V 5 bases short and J 2 bases short, with 9 bases between. The CDR3 is 13 amino acids.

J is TRBJ1-1 and V is TRBV19; D perhaps matches TRBD1 (6 bases). Trimming took 2 bases from V and 0 from J, leaving 13 bases between them. CDR3 size: 16 residues. Germline CDR1 is LNHDA and CDR2 is SQIVND (reference sequence). CDR3 region: CASSISAGHMNTEAFF. CDR3 DNA: TGTGCCAGTAGTATAAGCGCGGGACATATGAACACTGAAGCTTTCTTT.

This chain uses TRBV5-1 with TRBJ2-1, with D hard to call. CDR3 length: 13 residues. Trimming pared 0 bases from V and 7 bases from J, leaving 8 bases between. Germline assignment: CDR1 SGHRS and CDR2 YFSETQ. CDR3 in DNA: TGCGCCAGCAGCTTGGGACCTACAAATGAGCAGTTCTTC. Translating gives CASSLGPTNEQFF.

This chain connects TRBV12-5 to TRBJ2-5; no clear D gene. The CDR3 spans 14 residues. Germline CDR1 is LGHNT and CDR2 is FRNRAP. V was pared by 1 base and J by 1 base, with 7 bases between. This CDR3 reads CASGLGILQETQYF. The CDR3 DNA reads as TGTGCTAGTGGTTTGGGCATTCTCCAAGAGACCCAGTACTTC.

The genes are TRBV3-1 (or the pseudogene TRBV3-2) and TRBJ1-1, with 9 positions matching TRBD1. This CDR3 spans 16 amino acids. V dropped 4 bases and J dropped 4; count of bases not matched to a gene: 10. Germline CDR1 and CDR2: LGHDT and YNNKEL (reference sequence). CDR3 nucleotide sequence: TGTGCCAGCAGCCGAGGGGGGGACAGGGTCGGCACTGAAGCTTTCTTT. It specifies CASSRGGDRVGTEAFF.

The chain recombines TRBV14 with TRBJ2-3; TRBD2 agrees at 11 bases. The CDR3 has 16 amino acids. Germline lookup yields CDR1 SGHDN and CDR2 FVKESK. With 1 base clipped from V and 4 bases from J, the junction kept 4 bases outside the gene matches. CDR3 bases: TGTGCCAGCAGCCAAGGCTATAGCGGGAGGGCAGATACGCAGTATTTT. Encoded protein: CASSQGYSGRADTQYF.

This chain connects TRBV11-3 to TRBJ1-1; D ambiguous. The CDR3 runs to 14 residues. V lost 5 bases and J lost 3, with 13 bases in between. CDR1 SGHNT and CDR2 YENEEA come from the germline V gene. CDR3 nucleotide sequence: TGTGCCAGCAGCCGGACTCCAGCGGACACTGAAGCTTTCTTT. Its translation: CASSRTPADTEAFF.

V and J are TRBV7-2 and TRBJ1-3; 8 bases map to TRBD1. Trimming took 1 base from V and 5 from J; bases not matched to a gene: 7. The CDR3 consists of 16 residues. Germline loops: CDR1 SGHTA, CDR2 FQGNSA. The CDR3 is CASSLEAGGVRNTIYF. DNA of the CDR3: TGTGCCAGCAGCTTAGAGGCAGGGGGCGTAAGAAACACCATATATTTT.

The chain employs TRBV6-1 and TRBJ2-1, with D uncertain. V dropped 3 bases and J dropped 6 bases, with 15 bases sitting between them. Germline CDR1 and CDR2: MNHNS and SASEGT. The CDR3 length is 15 residues. The chain's CDR3 is CASSDLGGWRNEQFF. CDR3 bases: TGTGCCAGCAGTGACCTCGGCGGATGGCGCAATGAGCAGTTCTTC.

The J gene is TRBJ1-2, the V gene TRBV18; D is undetermined. The CDR3 covers 13 residues. V was shortened by 5 bases and J by 3 bases, with 10 bases between the two germline ends. The V gene's germline CDR1 is KGHSH and CDR2 LQKENI. CDR3 bases: TGTGCCAGCTCAAGTGGGCAGGACTATGGCTACACCTTC. Amino acids: CASSSGQDYGYTF.

The V call is TRBV18, the J call TRBJ1-5, with D possibly being TRBD1 (6 bases). The germline gives CDR1 KGHSH, CDR2 LQKENI. V lost 6 bases, J lost 1 base, and 13 bases lay in between. This CDR3 comprises 15 residues. In DNA form, the CDR3 reads TGTGCCAGCTCTACCGGGACATCCAGCAATCAGCCCCAGCATTTT. Encoded protein: CASSTGTSSNQPQHF.

This chain uses TRBV2 with TRBJ2-6; 9 bases line up with TRBD2. The CDR3 is 20 residues long. The V segment lost 8 bases and the J segment 0 bases; nucleotides outside the gene matches: 17. The germline CDR1 and CDR2 sequences are SNHLY and FYNNEI. This CDR3 reads CASVAGAIWAGLSGANVLTF. The DNA for the CDR3 is TGTGCCAGCGTAGCGGGGGCGATTTGGGCGGGACTCTCTGGGGCCAACGTCCTGACTTTC.

Here the CDR3 DNA reads TGTGCCAGCAGCGTAGGACTGTTCGACGGCGATGAGCAGTTCTTC. Translating gives CASSVGLFDGDEQFF. The V and J genes are TRBV9 and TRBJ2-1; D call uncertain. Trimming removed 0 bases from V and 8 bases from J, with 15 bases in between. The CDR3 loop spans 15 amino acids. Germline loops: CDR1 SGDLS, CDR2 YYNGEE.

The genes are TRBV29-1 and TRBJ2-7, with TRBD1 matching 10 bases. From germline, CDR1 is SQVTM and CDR2 ANQGSEA. With V trimmed by 6 bases and J by 7 bases, 9 bases remained unmatched. There are 13 residues in the CDR3. The CDR3, as DNA: TGCAGCGTCGGACGGGACAGGGGAACGGAGCAGTACTTC. Its translation: CSVGRDRGTEQYF.

The V call is TRBV27, the J call TRBJ1-2; TRBD1 matches 11 bases. V trimming: 5 bases; J trimming: 8 bases; junction bases outside the gene matches: 10. CDR3 size: 15 residues. Germline CDR1 MNHEY, CDR2 SMNVEV (reference sequence). The CDR3 sequence is CASSQKGQGEYGYTF. CDR3 nucleotide sequence: TGTGCCAGCAGTCAGAAGGGACAGGGGGAGTACGGCTACACCTTC.

The sample holds one count of this clone. V is TRBV5-6 and J is TRBJ2-3, with 9 bases that match TRBD1. Per the germline V gene, CDR1 is SGHDT and CDR2 is YYEEEE. The CDR3 totals 14 residues. J lost 4 bases, V lost 5 bases, and 5 bases had no gene match. The chain's CDR3 is CASSPGTGPDTQYF. The CDR3 nucleotides are TGTGCCAGCAGTCCCGGGACAGGGCCAGATACGCAGTATTTT.

The gene calls are TRBV6-5 and TRBJ1-2; D perhaps matches TRBD1 (6 bases). Per germline, CDR1 MNHEY and CDR2 SVGAGI. The CDR3 is made up of 13 amino acids. V was cut by 7 bases and J by 8 bases, with 17 bases left in between. The CDR3 nucleotides are TGTGCCAGCAATCCTAGCGGGACAATGGGCTACACCTTC. Amino acid sequence: CASNPSGTMGYTF.

As DNA, the CDR3 is TGCGCCAGCAGTGACTATGAGGCCCCTTTATTCAATGAGCAGTTCTTC. Its protein is CASSDYEAPLFNEQFF. The rearrangement uses TRBV10-1 and TRBJ2-1; unclear D gene. The CDR3 spans 16 residues. Trimming removed 3 bases at V and 6 bases at J, with 18 bases between. CDR1 is WNHNN and CDR2 is SYGVQD in the germline V gene (reference sequence).

The chain combines TRBV6-2 or TRBV6-3 with TRBJ2-7; 7 bases match TRBD1. Germline-derived CDR1 and CDR2 are MNHEY and SVGEGT. The length of the CDR3 is 15 residues. The V and J ends lost 3 bases and 4 bases, in that order; junction bases with no gene match: 9. CDR3 nucleotides: TGTGCCAGCAGTTATAACTACAGGGGCGCGTACGAGCAGTACTTC. Encoded protein: CASSYNYRGAYEQYF.

CDR3 residues: CASRGQVDSNQPQHF. As DNA, the CDR3 is TGTGCCAGCCGAGGACAGGTAGATAGCAATCAGCCCCAGCATTTT. The chain employs TRBV2 and TRBJ1-5; 7 bases fit TRBD1. Germline loops: CDR1 SNHLY, CDR2 FYNNEI. The CDR3 length is 15 residues. Trimming removed 8 bases from V and 0 bases from J; junction bases left unmatched: 7.

The chain has TRBV2 and TRBJ2-2; D perhaps matches TRBD1 (8 bases). Germline CDR1 reads SNHLY; CDR2 reads FYNNEI. This CDR3 spans 14 amino acids. V shed 6 bases and J shed 5 bases, with 13 bases lying between them. CDR3 in amino acids: CASRPQGGTGELFF. CDR3 DNA sequence: TGTGCCAGCAGGCCACAGGGGGGGACCGGGGAGCTGTTTTTT.

The chain combines TRBV4-2 with TRBJ1-2, with D perhaps TRBD1 (6 bases). This CDR3 region has 16 residues. V gave up 3 bases and J gave up 7 bases, with 21 bases separating them. Germline loops: CDR1 LGHNA, CDR2 YNFKEQ. CDR3 sequence: CASSHPRQAGTRGYTF. Written as DNA, the CDR3 is TGTGCCAGCAGCCACCCTAGACAGGCCGGTACCCGTGGCTACACCTTC.